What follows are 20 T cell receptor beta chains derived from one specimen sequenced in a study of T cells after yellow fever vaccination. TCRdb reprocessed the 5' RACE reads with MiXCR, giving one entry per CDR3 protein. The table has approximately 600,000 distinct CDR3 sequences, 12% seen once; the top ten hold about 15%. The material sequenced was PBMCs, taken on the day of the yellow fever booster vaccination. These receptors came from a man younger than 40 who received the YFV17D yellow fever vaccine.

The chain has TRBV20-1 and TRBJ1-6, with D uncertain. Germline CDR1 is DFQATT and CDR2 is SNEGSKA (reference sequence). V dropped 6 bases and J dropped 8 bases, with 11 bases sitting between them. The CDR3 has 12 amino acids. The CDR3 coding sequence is TGCAGTGCCCAGGAGGAGTATTCACCCCTCCACTTT. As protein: CSAQEEYSPLHF.

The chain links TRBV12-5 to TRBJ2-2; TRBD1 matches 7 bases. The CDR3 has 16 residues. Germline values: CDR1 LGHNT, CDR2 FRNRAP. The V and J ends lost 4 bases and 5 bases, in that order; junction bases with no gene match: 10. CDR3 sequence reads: CASGSTTGTLTGELFF. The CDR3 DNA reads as TGTGCTAGTGGTTCCACGACAGGGACCCTGACCGGGGAGCTGTTTTTT.

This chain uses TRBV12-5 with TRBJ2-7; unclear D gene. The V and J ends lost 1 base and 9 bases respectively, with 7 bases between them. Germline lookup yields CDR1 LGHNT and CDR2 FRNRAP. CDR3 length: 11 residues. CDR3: CASGLDSRQYF. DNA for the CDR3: TGTGCTAGTGGTTTGGACAGCAGGCAGTACTTC.

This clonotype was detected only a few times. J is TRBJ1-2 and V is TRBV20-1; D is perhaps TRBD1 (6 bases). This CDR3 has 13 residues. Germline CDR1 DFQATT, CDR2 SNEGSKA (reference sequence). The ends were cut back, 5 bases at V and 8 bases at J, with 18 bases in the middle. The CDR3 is CSAQTGDINGYTF. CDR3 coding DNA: TGCAGTGCTCAAACGGGGGACATAAACGGCTACACCTTC.

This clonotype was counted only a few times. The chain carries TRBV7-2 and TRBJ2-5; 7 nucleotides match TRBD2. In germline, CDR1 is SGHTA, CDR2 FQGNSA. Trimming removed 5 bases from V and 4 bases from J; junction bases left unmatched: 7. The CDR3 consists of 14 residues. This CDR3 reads CASSTPWGGETQYF. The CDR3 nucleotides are TGTGCCAGCAGCACTCCCTGGGGGGGAGAGACCCAGTACTTC.

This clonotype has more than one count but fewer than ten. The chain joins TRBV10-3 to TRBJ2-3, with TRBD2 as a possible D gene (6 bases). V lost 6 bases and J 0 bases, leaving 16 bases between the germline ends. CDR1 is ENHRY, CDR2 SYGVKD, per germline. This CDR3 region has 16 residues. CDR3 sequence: CAISLIADQSTDTQYF. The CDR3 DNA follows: TGTGCCATCAGCCTAATAGCGGATCAGAGCACAGATACGCAGTATTTT.

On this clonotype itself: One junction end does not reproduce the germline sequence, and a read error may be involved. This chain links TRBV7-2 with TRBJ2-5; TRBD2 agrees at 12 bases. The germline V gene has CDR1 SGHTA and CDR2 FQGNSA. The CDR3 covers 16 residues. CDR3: CASSLGLAGGPKTQYF. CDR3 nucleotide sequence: TGTGCCAGCAGTTTAGGCCTAGCGGGAGGGCCGAAGACCCAGTACTTC.

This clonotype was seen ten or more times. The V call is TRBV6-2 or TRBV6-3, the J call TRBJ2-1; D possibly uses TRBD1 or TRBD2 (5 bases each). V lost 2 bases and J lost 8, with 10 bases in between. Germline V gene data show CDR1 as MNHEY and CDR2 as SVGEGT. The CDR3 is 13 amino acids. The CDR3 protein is CASSYGGFDEQFF. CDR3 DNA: TGTGCCAGCAGTTACGGGGGATTCGATGAGCAGTTCTTC.

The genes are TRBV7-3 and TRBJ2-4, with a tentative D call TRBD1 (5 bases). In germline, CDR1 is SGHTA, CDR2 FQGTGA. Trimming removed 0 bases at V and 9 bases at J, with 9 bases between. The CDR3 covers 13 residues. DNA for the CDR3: TGTGCCAGCAGCTTAACTTCCCAGGGCATTCAGTACTTC. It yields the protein CASSLTSQGIQYF.

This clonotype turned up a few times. The CDR3 DNA is TGCAGCGTCTTAACAGGGCTCGAGCAGTACTTC. Residues: CSVLTGLEQYF. V is TRBV29-1 and J is TRBJ2-7, with D perhaps matching TRBD1 (6 bases). The V gene's germline CDR1 is SQVTM and CDR2 ANQGSEA. The length of the CDR3 is 11 residues. Trimming left V 6 bases short and J 6 bases short, with 12 bases between.

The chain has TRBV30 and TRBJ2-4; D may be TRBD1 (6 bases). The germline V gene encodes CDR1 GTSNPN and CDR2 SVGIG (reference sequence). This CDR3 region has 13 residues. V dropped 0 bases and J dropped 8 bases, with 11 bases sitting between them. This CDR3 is CAWSVPPGDIQYF. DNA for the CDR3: TGTGCCTGGAGTGTGCCTCCAGGGGACATTCAGTACTTC.

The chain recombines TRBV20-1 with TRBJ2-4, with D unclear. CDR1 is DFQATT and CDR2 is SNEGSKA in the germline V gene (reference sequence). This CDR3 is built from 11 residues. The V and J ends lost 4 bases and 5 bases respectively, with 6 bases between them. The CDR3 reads CSATGQNIQYF. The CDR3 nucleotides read TGCAGTGCTACAGGACAAAACATTCAGTACTTC.

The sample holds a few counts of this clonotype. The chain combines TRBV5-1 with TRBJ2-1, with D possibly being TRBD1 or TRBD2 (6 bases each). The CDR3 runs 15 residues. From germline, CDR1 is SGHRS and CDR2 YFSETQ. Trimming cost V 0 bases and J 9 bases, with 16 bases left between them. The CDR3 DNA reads TGCGCCAGCAGCTTGGATGGGGGGCGAGACAGTGAGCAGTTCTTC. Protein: CASSLDGGRDSEQFF.

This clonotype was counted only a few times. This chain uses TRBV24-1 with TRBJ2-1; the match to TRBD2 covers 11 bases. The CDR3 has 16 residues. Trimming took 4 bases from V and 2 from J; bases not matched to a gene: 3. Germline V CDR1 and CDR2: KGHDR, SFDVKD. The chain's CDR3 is CATSELAGAAYNEQFF. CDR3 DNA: TGTGCCACCAGTGAACTAGCGGGAGCGGCCTACAATGAGCAGTTCTTC.

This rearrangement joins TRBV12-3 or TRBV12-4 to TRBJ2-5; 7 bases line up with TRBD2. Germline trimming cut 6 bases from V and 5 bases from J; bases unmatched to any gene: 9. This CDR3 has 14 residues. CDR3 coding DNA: TGTGCCAGCAGCCCGGGAGGTAGAACGGAGACCCAGTACTTC. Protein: CASSPGGRTETQYF.

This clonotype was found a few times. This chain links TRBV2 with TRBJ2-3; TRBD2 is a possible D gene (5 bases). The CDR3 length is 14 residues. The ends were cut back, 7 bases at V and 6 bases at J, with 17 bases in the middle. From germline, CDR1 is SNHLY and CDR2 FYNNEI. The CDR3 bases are TGTGCCAGCAAAGGTCTAGCCGACCGGGATACGCAGTATTTT. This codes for CASKGLADRDTQYF. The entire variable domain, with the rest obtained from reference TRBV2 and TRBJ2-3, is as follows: EPEVTQTPSHQVTQMGQEVILRCVPISNHLYFYWYRQILGQKVEFLVSFYNNEISEKSEIFDDQFSVERPDGSNFTLKIRSTKLEDSAMYFCASKGLADRDTQYFGPGTRLTVL.

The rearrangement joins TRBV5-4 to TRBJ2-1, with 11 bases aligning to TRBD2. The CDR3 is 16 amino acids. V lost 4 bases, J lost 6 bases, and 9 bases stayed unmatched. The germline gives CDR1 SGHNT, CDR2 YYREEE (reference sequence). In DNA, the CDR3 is TGTGCCAGCAGCCCCCCGGGACTAGCGGATTTCAATGAGCAGTTCTTC. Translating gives CASSPPGLADFNEQFF. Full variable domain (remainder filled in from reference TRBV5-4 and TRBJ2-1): ETGVTQSPTHLIKTRGQQVTLRCSSQSGHNTVSWYQQALGQGPQFIFQYYREEENGRGNFPPRFSGLQFPNYSSELNVNALELDDSALYLCASSPPGLADFNEQFFGPGTRLTVL.

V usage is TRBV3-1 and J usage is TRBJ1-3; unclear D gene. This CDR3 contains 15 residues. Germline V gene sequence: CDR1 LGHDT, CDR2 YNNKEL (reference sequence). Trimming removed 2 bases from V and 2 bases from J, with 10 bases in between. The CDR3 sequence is CASSQLSGTGNTIYF. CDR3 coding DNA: TGTGCCAGCAGCCAACTCAGCGGAACTGGAAACACCATATATTTT.

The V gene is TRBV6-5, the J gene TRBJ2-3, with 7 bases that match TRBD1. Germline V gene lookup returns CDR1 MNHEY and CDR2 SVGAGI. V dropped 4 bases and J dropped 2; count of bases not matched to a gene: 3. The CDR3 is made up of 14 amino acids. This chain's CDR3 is CASSWDSYTDTQYF. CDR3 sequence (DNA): TGTGCCAGCAGTTGGGACAGCTACACAGATACGCAGTATTTT.

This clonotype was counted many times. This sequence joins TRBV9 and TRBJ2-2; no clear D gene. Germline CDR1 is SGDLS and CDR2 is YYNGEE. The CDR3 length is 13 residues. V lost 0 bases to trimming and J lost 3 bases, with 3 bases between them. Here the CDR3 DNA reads TGTGCCAGCAGCGTAGGGGACACCGGGGAGCTGTTTTTT. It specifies CASSVGDTGELFF.